This T cell receptor beta chain emerged from a study of post-analysis software for immune sequencing data. The overall study: Courses of disease covered relapsing-remitting, secondary progressive and progressive-relapsing multiple sclerosis. Study-wide results and caveats: Included in a set of about 5 TRBV segments more frequent in patients than controls were TRBV5-6, TRBV5-1 and TRBV20-1.

Unique molecular identifiers were built into the TCR beta cDNA libraries. MiXCR, applied by TCRdb to the PCR reads, yields one record per CDR3 protein. Of approximately 180,000 distinct CDR3 sequences detected, about 29% appear once; the ten largest clones hold approximately 1.5%. Only a few counts were recorded for this clonotype. Its antigen is not known. Germline CDR1 MDHEN, CDR2 SYDVKM. V was pared by 8 bases and J by 5 bases, with 18 bases between. The CDR3 is 14 amino acids. The sequence came from a girl between 10 and 17 years old with multiple sclerosis. The sample taken for sequencing was blood. The chain combines TRBV28 with TRBJ1-1; tentative D call: TRBD1 (6 bases). The CDR3 DNA reads as TGTGCCAGCGATGGGGGGCAGCGACGGACTGAAGCTTTCTTT. It is translated as CASDGGQRRTEAFF.